This TCR beta chain was sequenced in a study of CD8+ T cells in alopecia areata. Study-level information: Patients in the treated group were given tofacitinib by mouth, 5 to 10 mg twice a day. Tofacitinib ran for 6 to 18 months before 6 months off drug. Severity among treated patients was scored by the percentage of scalp area affected. Study-wide findings and caveats: Tofacitinib did not eliminate many expanded lesional clones from scalp or blood.

About this clone itself: What it binds is not known.

The CDR3 contains 12 residues. V dropped 5 bases and J dropped 7; count of bases not matched to a gene: 2. The germline V gene encodes CDR1 SGHTA and CDR2 FQGTGA. Treatment noted: oral pan-JAK inhibitor, 5-10 mg twice daily. The sequencing template was cDNA reverse transcribed from extracted RNA. The table came from immunoSEQ multiplex PCR; TCRdb's copy has only in-frame clones and leaves some out. The sample records 150,000 to 250,000 clones, more than 45% being singletons. The sequencing here drew on CD4+ T cells sorted from blood, taken at week 24, from a patient treated with tofacitinib. This clonotype was obtained from a human donor with alopecia areata. The chain joins TRBV7-3 to TRBJ1-2; 9 positions match TRBD1. In DNA, the CDR3 is TGTGCCAGCAGCACGGGACAGGGTGGCTACACCTTC. Protein sequence: CASSTGQGGYTF. Variable domain in full (rest from reference TRBV7-3 and TRBJ1-2): GAGVSQTPSNKVTEKGKYVELRCDPISGHTALYWYRQSLGQGPEFLIYFQGTGAADDSGLPNDRFFAVRPEGSVSTLKIQRTERGDSAVYLCASSTGQGGYTFGSGTRLTVV.